There are many counts of the clone carrying this T cell receptor beta chain. Its target is unknown. Diagnoses used clinical symptoms, serum thyroxine and TRAb, thyroid ultrasound and orbital computed tomography. Isolation of PBMCs was performed on around 10 ml fresh peripheral blood. The sample originates from a study of T cells in Graves' hyperthyroidism and ophthalmopathy. As for the study in general: Before any treatment, at initial diagnosis, peripheral blood was collected.

Notes on the study in general: Blood shared most expanded thyroid clonotypes above 0.001.

Amplification of TCR beta CDR3 regions was performed using RNA transcripts as template. Primed by the HTBI set, a first-round RT-PCR was run on the TCR CDR3. TCRdb redid the calling of the multiplex PCR reads with MiXCR, one entry per CDR3 protein. The sample consists of 490,000 or so distinct CDR3 sequences, 15% to 20% of them appearing once. Germline V gene sequence: CDR1 SGHTA, CDR2 FQGNSA. With 2 bases removed from V and 7 bases from J, the gap between germline ends came to 12 bases. The CDR3 covers 13 residues. Sequencing was performed on blood. The J gene is TRBJ2-7, the V gene TRBV7-2, with D unresolved. The origin of this receptor is a man aged 35-49 years with Graves' ophthalmopathy. The CDR3 spells CASSLMGMGEQYF. In DNA form, the CDR3 reads TGTGCCAGCAGCTTAATGGGGATGGGGGAGCAGTACTTC.